The 15 T cell receptor beta chains given below trace back to one sample, sequenced in a study of T cells after yellow fever vaccination. TCRdb reanalysed the 5' RACE reads using MiXCR and keeps one entry per CDR3 protein. The sample lists nearly 550,000 distinct CDR3 sequences, about 19% seen once, with roughly an eighth in the top ten. This sample comprised PBMCs, obtained 15 days after the yellow fever booster vaccination. These receptor sequences come from a man aged 25 to 40 who received the YFV17D yellow fever vaccine.

CDR3 amino acids: CSARIREEVTPYEQYF. The CDR3 nucleotides are TGCAGTGCTAGAATTAGGGAGGAGGTCACACCCTACGAGCAGTACTTC. The chain employs TRBV20-1 and TRBJ2-7, with D tentatively TRBD2 (6 bases). The CDR3 totals 16 residues. The V end lost 2 bases, the J end lost 2 bases, and 19 bases lay between the germline ends. From germline, CDR1 is DFQATT and CDR2 SNEGSKA (reference sequence).

This clonotype has just a few counts. The chain employs TRBV6-2 or TRBV6-3 and TRBJ2-7, with TRBD2 matching over 14 bases. This CDR3 has 16 residues. Germline CDR1 is MNHEY and CDR2 is SVGEGT. The V segment lost 6 bases and the J segment 6 bases; nucleotides outside the gene matches: 10. DNA for the CDR3: TGTGCCAGCAGCACGGGACTAGCGGGAGCAACCGCCGAGCAGTACTTC. Its translation is CASSTGLAGATAEQYF.

Ten or more counts support this clonotype. CDR3 nucleotide sequence: TGTGCCAGCAGCTCGCCGTTGCACTCCTACAATGAGCAGTTCTTC. This gives the protein CASSSPLHSYNEQFF. The chain links TRBV6-1 to TRBJ2-1; D remains unclear. Looked up from germline, CDR1 is MNHNS and CDR2 is SASEGT. The CDR3 runs 15 residues. Trimming removed 6 bases at V and 0 bases at J, with 12 bases between.

This rearrangement joins TRBV24-1 to TRBJ2-3; 8 bases are a match to TRBD2. CDR1 and CDR2 from the germline V gene are KGHDR and SFDVKD. The ends lost 4 bases at V and 5 bases at J; junction bases unmatched: 7. The CDR3 extends over 15 amino acids. In nucleotides, the CDR3 is TGTGCCACCAGTGACCCTAAGCGGGAGAGAGATACGCAGTATTTT. The encoded protein is CATSDPKRERDTQYF.

The chain combines TRBV20-1 with TRBJ1-2, with D unresolved. The CDR3 spans 13 residues. The germline V and J ends were trimmed by 6 bases and 6 bases, with 17 bases remaining between them. The germline V gene has CDR1 DFQATT and CDR2 SNEGSKA (reference sequence). The CDR3 region is CSATVAGSNGYTF. DNA for the CDR3: TGCAGTGCCACGGTGGCAGGTTCAAATGGCTACACCTTC.

The chain links TRBV12-3 or TRBV12-4 to TRBJ2-7, with D perhaps TRBD2 (6 bases). The CDR3 covers 17 residues. Trimming removed 2 bases from V and 6 bases from J, with 23 bases in between. The CDR3 DNA is TGTGCCAGCAGTTTACGGGCTAGCGACGGGGCAGACGGCGAGCAGTACTTC. Amino acid sequence: CASSLRASDGADGEQYF.

This clonotype has more than one count but fewer than ten. This rearrangement joins TRBV12-3 or TRBV12-4 to TRBJ2-7, with D possibly TRBD2 on 5 matching bases. The germline V and J ends were trimmed by 5 bases and 3 bases, with 11 bases remaining between them. This CDR3 comprises 13 residues. This CDR3 is CASSRGFYYEQYF. CDR3 DNA: TGTGCCAGCAGTCGGGGATTCTACTACGAGCAGTACTTC.

V gene TRBV20-1 combines with J gene TRBJ2-7; D is perhaps TRBD1 (6 bases). Germline V gives CDR1 DFQATT, CDR2 SNEGSKA (reference sequence). This CDR3 comprises 14 residues. The V and J ends lost 0 bases and 0 bases respectively, with 9 bases between them. The CDR3 sequence: CSARDTGHSYEQYF. The CDR3 region has the DNA TGCAGTGCTAGAGATACGGGACACTCCTACGAGCAGTACTTC.

This chain joins TRBV7-2 and TRBJ1-1, with 10 bases matching TRBD1. J gave up 1 base and V 5 bases, and 1 base lay outside the gene matches. From germline, CDR1 is SGHTA and CDR2 FQGNSA. This CDR3 region has 14 residues. The CDR3, as DNA: TGTGCCAGCAGCCGGACAGGGGGGAACACTGAAGCTTTCTTT. It specifies CASSRTGGNTEAFF.

The rearrangement uses TRBV21-1 and TRBJ2-1; no check of the table's D call, TRBD1, against the DNA was made. TRBV21-1 is a recognized pseudogene. CDR3 length equals 21 residues. The CDR3 sequence is CASSKRGVVTPRSSSYNEQFF. The CDR3 nucleotides are TGTGCCAGCAGCAAGAGAGGGGTCGTGACTCCGAGGTCATCGTCCTACAATGAGCAGTTCTTC.

The chain uses TRBV30 and TRBJ2-3, with 7 bases matching TRBD2. The length of the CDR3 is 12 residues. The junction had 8 bases not matched to a gene; V was cut back by 5 bases and J by 9 bases. Germline lookup yields CDR1 GTSNPN and CDR2 SVGIG (reference sequence). DNA of the CDR3: TGTGCCTGGGAGGGAGGGCCGGTCACGCAGTATTTT. Translating gives CAWEGGPVTQYF.

CDR3 in amino acids: CASSQEAGRSSRGTIYF. As DNA, the CDR3 is TGCGCCAGCAGCCAAGAGGCCGGCCGGTCATCTCGGGGCACCATATATTTT. The J gene is TRBJ1-3, the V gene TRBV4-3; D gene uncertain. Per the germline V gene, CDR1 is LGHNA and CDR2 is YSLEER. Deletions cut 0 bases from V and 9 bases from J, with 21 bases between. The CDR3 is 17 amino acids.

This clonotype was counted a few times. The chain recombines TRBV28 with TRBJ1-2; possibly TRBD1 for D (5 bases). Germline V gives CDR1 MDHEN, CDR2 SYDVKM. The CDR3 extends over 14 amino acids. The ends were cut back, 6 bases at V and 6 bases at J, with 17 bases in the middle. The CDR3 DNA reads as TGTGCCAGCAGCGACGATTGGGGAGGGGATGGCTACACCTTC. This translates into CASSDDWGGDGYTF.

The chain recombines TRBV28 with TRBJ2-1; 9 nucleotides line up with TRBD1. V lost 3 bases and J lost 3; bases outside the gene matches: 6. The CDR3 runs 16 residues. Per germline, CDR1 MDHEN and CDR2 SYDVKM. The CDR3 loop reads CASSLVDRGYYNEQFF. The CDR3 DNA sequence: TGTGCCAGCAGTTTGGTCGACAGGGGGTACTACAATGAGCAGTTCTTC. The whole variable domain, filled in from reference TRBV28 and TRBJ2-1, reads DVKVTQSSRYLVKRTGEKVFLECVQDMDHENMFWYRQDPGLGLRLIYFSYDVKMKEKGDIPEGYSVSREKKERFSLILESASTNQTSMYLCASSLVDRGYYNEQFFGPGTRLTVL.

This clonotype was recorded a few times. The chain has TRBV12-3 or TRBV12-4 and TRBJ2-5; no definite D call. CDR3 size: 13 residues. Deletions cut 1 base from V and 3 bases from J, with 6 bases between. CDR3 amino acids: CASSLVSEETQYF. CDR3 bases: TGTGCCAGCAGTTTAGTATCCGAAGAGACCCAGTACTTC.